Described below is a single TCR beta chain sequence and its context. The data stem from a study of blood T cell repertoires in COVID-19. Study details: COVID-19 samples, acute and convalescent, were from the United States, Italy and Spain. T cells, B-cell-depleted T cells, or PBMCs provided the cDNA or gDNA that served as material.

After removal of 6 bases from V and 8 bases from J, the junction contained 7 bases not matched to a gene. This CDR3 is 13 amino acids long. Source study methods: Researchers report that nucleated cell counts were estimated from reference gene primer amplification. Using immunoSEQ multiplex PCR, the repertoire was profiled, and TCRdb retains in-frame clones only, with some absent. The DNA was the basis for D and trimming; V, J and clone size are from that table. The table includes around 200,000 clones, around four fifths detected once. Followed longitudinally, the Seattle patients had been enrolled during active infection.

The origin of this receptor is a woman aged 65 to 85 with COVID-19, enrolled during active disease. J is TRBJ1-2 and V is TRBV12-3 or TRBV12-4; 9 nucleotides agree with TRBD1. Material for sequencing was peripheral blood. The CDR3 loop is CASRYGTGSGYTF. The CDR3 DNA is TGTGCCAGCAGGTATGGGACAGGGAGCGGCTACACCTTC.